The 5 T cell receptor beta chains given below trace back to one sample, sequenced in a study of radiation and T cells in renal cell carcinoma. The time point: blood 4 weeks post-SBRT, at nephrectomy. The sample's treatment: 15 Gy SBRT to primary tumor, nephrectomy 4 weeks later. Only in-frame clones appear in the TCRdb table, and some are missing; sequencing was by immunoSEQ multiplex PCR. The sample holds approximately 150,000 clones; approximately 86% are singletons and the top ten take around 17%. The sequencing used blood, collected from a patient whose treatment included radiotherapy and nephrectomy. The receptors here all came from a woman aged 50 to 65 with renal cell carcinoma.

In DNA form, the CDR3 reads TGTGCCAGCAGCTTCGGCCGAACTAGCGGGAGGAACACCGGGGAGCTGTTTTTT. Its translation is CASSFGRTSGRNTGELFF. This rearrangement joins TRBV11-2 to TRBJ2-2, with TRBD2 identical over 11 bases. This CDR3 has 18 amino acids. From germline, CDR1 is SGHAT and CDR2 FQNNGV. With 3 bases clipped from V and 1 base from J, the junction kept 7 bases outside the gene matches.

This clone came up a few times. The chain carries TRBV10-1 and TRBJ1-1; TRBD1 aligns across 11 bases. CDR1 and CDR2 (germline): WNHNN, SYGVQD (reference sequence). V was clipped by 5 bases and J by 7 bases; unmatched bases: 9. The CDR3 covers 15 residues. The chain's CDR3 is CASSLDRGLTGEAFF. CDR3 nucleotide sequence: TGCGCCAGCAGTCTGGACAGGGGGCTTACGGGTGAAGCTTTCTTT.

The chain has TRBV29-1 and TRBJ1-4, with 8 positions matching TRBD1. Trimming at V came to 4 bases and at J to 7 bases, leaving 5 bases not matched to a gene. Germline CDR1 is SQVTM and CDR2 is ANQGSEA. The CDR3 is 13 residues long. In nucleotides, the CDR3 is TGCAGCGTTGCAGGGGGCGCCGGTGAAAAACTGTTTTTT. It encodes CSVAGGAGEKLFF.

The chain carries TRBV28 and TRBJ1-5, with D possibly being TRBD1 (5 bases). The CDR3 is 16 residues long. The V end was cut by 5 bases, the J end by 4 bases, with 18 bases between. CDR1 and CDR2 (germline): MDHEN, SYDVKM. The CDR3: CASSTPSQGLNQPQHF. The DNA for the CDR3 is TGTGCCAGCAGTACCCCTAGTCAGGGTCTTAATCAGCCCCAGCATTTT.

The chain recombines TRBV5-4 with TRBJ2-5; 9 nucleotides match TRBD2. Germline V gene lookup returns CDR1 SGHNT and CDR2 YYREEE (reference sequence). Unmatched junction bases numbered 7, after V lost 0 bases and J lost 4 bases. The CDR3 consists of 16 residues. In nucleotides, the CDR3 is TGTGCCAGCAGCTTGGCGGGTAGCGGGAGTGCAGAGACCCAGTACTTC. Protein: CASSLAGSGSAETQYF.